What follows are 19 T cell receptor beta chains derived from one specimen sequenced in a study of shared clonotypes between healthy human individuals. Assay used: immunoSEQ multiplex PCR; TCRdb lists only in-frame clones, some missing. The sample has approximately 600,000 clones, about 95% seen once. CD8 cells regarded as naive lacked CD45RO, were positively chosen for CCR7, and omitted terminally differentiated effector memory CD45RA+ cells. The sequencing input was naive CD8+ T cells sorted from blood. These TCRs come from a woman under 40 in good health.

The J gene is TRBJ2-2, the V gene TRBV4-1; perhaps D is TRBD1 or TRBD2 (6 bases each). The ends were cut back, 6 bases at V and 1 base at J, with 18 bases in the middle. Per the germline V gene, CDR1 is MGHRA and CDR2 is YSYEKL. The CDR3 contains 17 residues. CDR3 loop: CASRLPGGGGNTGELFF. The DNA of the CDR3 is TGCGCCAGCAGGCTCCCTGGAGGGGGAGGGAACACCGGGGAGCTGTTTTTT.

The chain joins TRBV2 to TRBJ2-1; TRBD2 matches 9 bases. CDR1 is SNHLY and CDR2 is FYNNEI in the germline V gene. The trim removed 10 bases at V and 4 bases at J, leaving 11 bases unmatched. The CDR3 consists of 15 residues. The CDR3 reads CATVIAGEGYNEQFF. CDR3 nucleotides: TGTGCCACCGTGATAGCGGGAGAAGGTTACAATGAGCAGTTCTTC.

The chain recombines TRBV10-2 with TRBJ1-1; D unresolved. The CDR3 contains 13 residues. Looked up from germline, CDR1 is WSHSY and CDR2 is SAAADI. The ends were cut back, 4 bases at V and 0 bases at J, with 6 bases in the middle. CDR3 bases: TGCGCCAGCAGTGGGTACATGAACACTGAAGCTTTCTTT. Translation: CASSGYMNTEAFF.

The chain is built from TRBV19 and TRBJ2-7; either TRBD1 or TRBD2 may fit D (5 bases each). Germline V gene data show CDR1 as LNHDA and CDR2 as SQIVND (reference sequence). Deletions cut 1 base from V and 3 bases from J, with 10 bases between. The CDR3 contains 14 residues. The CDR3 reads CASSIGVGGYEQYF. In DNA, the CDR3 is TGTGCCAGTAGTATAGGGGTTGGGGGCTACGAGCAGTACTTC.

J is TRBJ2-7 and V is TRBV7-9; TRBD1 agrees at 9 bases. The CDR3 consists of 17 residues. Losses at the gene ends were 5 bases for V and 3 bases for J; bases not matched to a gene: 14. Per germline, CDR1 SEHNR and CDR2 FQNEAQ (reference sequence). This CDR3 is CASSPPRVGQGFYEQYF. The CDR3 DNA follows: TGTGCCAGCAGCCCACCCAGGGTTGGACAGGGGTTCTACGAGCAGTACTTC. The full variable domain, its missing parts supplied by reference TRBV7-9 and TRBJ2-7, is DTGVSQNPRHKITKRGQNVTFRCDPISEHNRLYWYRQTLGQGPEFLTYFQNEAQLEKSRLLSDRFSAERPKGSFSTLEIQRTEQGDSAMYLCASSPPRVGQGFYEQYFGPGTRLTVT.

The chain joins TRBV27 to TRBJ2-7; tentative D call: TRBD1 (5 bases). Germline CDR1 reads MNHEY; CDR2 reads SMNVEV (reference sequence). The CDR3 covers 13 residues. Trimming stripped 7 bases from V and 2 bases from J, with 12 bases between. The CDR3 protein is CASKPQGPYEQYF. CDR3 DNA: TGTGCCAGCAAACCCCAGGGTCCCTACGAGCAGTACTTC.

Concerning this clone itself: The sample carries other DNA sequences with the same CDR3. The chain couples TRBV6-5 to TRBJ2-1; D call uncertain. Trimming left V 0 bases short and J 9 bases short, with 3 bases between. Germline assignment: CDR1 MNHEY and CDR2 SVGAGI. The CDR3 length is 11 residues. Written as DNA, the CDR3 is TGTGCCAGCAGTTACTCGGCTGAGCAGTTCTTC. It specifies CASSYSAEQFF.

The gene calls are TRBV2 and TRBJ2-3; 8 nucleotides agree with TRBD2. Germline CDR1 is SNHLY and CDR2 is FYNNEI. The CDR3 has 15 amino acids. V lost 0 bases, J lost 5 bases, and 4 bases stayed unmatched. The CDR3 nucleotides read TGTGCCAGCAGTGAAGCAGCGGGAGTGGTAGATACGCAGTATTTT. Encoded protein: CASSEAAGVVDTQYF.

This clone appeared a single time. This rearrangement joins TRBV27 to TRBJ2-7; 9 bases match TRBD2. CDR3 length equals 16 residues. V lost 8 bases, J lost 1 base, and 12 bases stayed unmatched. The germline CDR1 and CDR2 sequences are MNHEY and SMNVEV (reference sequence). This CDR3 is CASSPGLAGGSYEQYF. The DNA of the CDR3 is TGTGCCAGCTCCCCGGGTCTCGCGGGAGGGTCCTACGAGCAGTACTTC.

CDR3: CASSIGGLAVYEQYF. The CDR3 bases are TGCGCCAGCAGCATTGGCGGTCTAGCGGTCTACGAGCAGTACTTC. J is TRBJ2-7 and V is TRBV5-1; 7 bases match TRBD2. This CDR3 spans 15 amino acids. CDR1 SGHRS and CDR2 YFSETQ come from the germline V gene. After removal of 4 bases from V and 3 bases from J, the junction contained 10 bases not matched to a gene. The full variable domain, with the rest looked up from reference TRBV5-1 and TRBJ2-7, is KAGVTQTPRYLIKTRGQQVTLSCSPISGHRSVSWYQQTPGQGLQFLFEYFSETQRNKGNFPGRFSGRQFSNSRSEMNVSTLELGDSALYLCASSIGGLAVYEQYFGPGTRLTVT.

As to this clone: Possible read error: a much larger clone is one base away. V and J are TRBV7-6 and TRBJ2-7; D ambiguous. In germline, CDR1 is SGHVS, CDR2 FNYEAQ. The CDR3 contains 11 residues. Trimming stripped 4 bases from V and 3 bases from J, with 4 bases between. The DNA of the CDR3 is TGTGCCAGCAGCTCCTACTACGAGCAGTACTTC. It yields the protein CASSSYYEQYF.

V is TRBV29-1 and J is TRBJ2-1; tentatively, D is TRBD2 (5 bases). There are 13 residues in the CDR3. Germline values: CDR1 SQVTM, CDR2 ANQGSEA. V shed 2 bases and J shed 5 bases, with 10 bases lying between them. The DNA for the CDR3 is TGCAGCGTTGAAACCGGGAATCACAATGAGCAGTTCTTC. It specifies CSVETGNHNEQFF.

This clone was counted a single time. V and J are TRBV6-5 and TRBJ2-1; D remains unclear. Deletions cut 2 bases from V and 5 bases from J, with 13 bases between. The CDR3 runs 15 residues. Germline V gene lookup returns CDR1 MNHEY and CDR2 SVGAGI. The CDR3 loop reads CASSYQMATDNEQFF. The CDR3 DNA reads as TGTGCCAGCAGTTACCAGATGGCCACCGACAATGAGCAGTTCTTC.

This clone was observed once. The chain combines TRBV28 with TRBJ2-7; 8 bases are shared with TRBD1. Per germline, CDR1 MDHEN and CDR2 SYDVKM. The ends lost 5 bases at V and 3 bases at J; junction bases unmatched: 12. The CDR3 sequence is 16 residues long. CDR3 sequence reads: CASSLGPDRGFYEQYF. In DNA form, the CDR3 reads TGTGCCAGCAGTCTCGGTCCTGACAGGGGCTTCTACGAGCAGTACTTC.

The V call is TRBV28, the J call TRBJ1-2; 8 bases match TRBD1. This CDR3 spans 15 amino acids. V dropped 5 bases and J dropped 7; count of bases not matched to a gene: 12. Germline V gene sequence: CDR1 MDHEN, CDR2 SYDVKM. CDR3 amino acids: CASSVNPGGTGGYTF. The CDR3 DNA follows: TGTGCCAGCAGTGTTAATCCAGGGGGCACGGGTGGCTACACCTTC.

The chain uses TRBV4-1 and TRBJ1-2; maybe TRBD1 (6 bases). Germline lookup yields CDR1 MGHRA and CDR2 YSYEKL. CDR3 length: 15 amino acids. V was shortened by 1 base and J by 4 bases, with 13 bases between the two germline ends. For the CDR3, the DNA is TGCGCCAGCAGCCAAGTCGGGGGCTTTGGCTATGGCTACACCTTC. Its translation is CASSQVGGFGYGYTF.

The V call is TRBV28, the J call TRBJ2-5, with D possibly being TRBD2 (7 bases). With the DNA end fitting TRBJ2-7 better, the J assignment may be wrong. This CDR3 comprises 14 residues. Germline V lookup: CDR1 MDHEN, CDR2 SYDVKM. The CDR3 loop reads CASSSLAGDNEQYF. In nucleotides, the CDR3 is TGTGCCAGCAGTTCCTTGGCGGGGGACAACGAGCAGTACTTC.

The rearrangement joins TRBV6-7 to TRBJ2-5; 9 nucleotides match TRBD2. TRBV6-7 is known as an ORF, though its function is uncertain. Germline trimming cut 2 bases from V and 7 bases from J; bases unmatched to any gene: 14. CDR3 size: 17 residues. The CDR3: CASSYAPSSGTLGTQYF. For the CDR3, the DNA is TGTGCCAGCAGTTACGCTCCTTCTAGCGGGACTCTTGGGACCCAGTACTTC.

The chain carries TRBV4-1 and TRBJ2-3; D gene unclear. With 5 bases removed from V and 2 bases from J, the gap between germline ends came to 11 bases. The CDR3 consists of 14 residues. Germline CDR1 reads MGHRA; CDR2 reads YSYEKL. The CDR3 region has the DNA TGCGCCAGCAGCTCAAGCGAGTACACAGATACGCAGTATTTT. It encodes CASSSSEYTDTQYF.